Reported below is one TCR beta chain. This sample stems from a study of cytomegalovirus exposure and HLA in healthy donors. The PCR had 60 Vbeta and 13 Jbeta primers. TCRdb's copy holds only in-frame clones and misses some; the assay was immunoSEQ multiplex PCR. Here the sample spans fewer than 250,000 clones, 60% to 80% being singletons. Looked up from germline, CDR1 is LNHDA and CDR2 is SQIVND (reference sequence). CDR3 size: 13 residues. The V call is TRBV19, the J call TRBJ2-5, with 7 nucleotides matching TRBD1. Gene TRBJ2-7 matches the end of the DNA better, so the J call may be wrong. Material: PBMCs. The receptor's source is a woman in her twenties or thirties in good health and CMV-seropositive. CDR3: CASSRDSSYEQYF. The CDR3 nucleotides are TGTGCCAGTAGTCGGGACAGCTCCTACGAGCAGTACTTC.